This T cell receptor (beta chain) was found in a study of cytomegalovirus exposure and HLA in healthy donors. Vbeta (60) and Jbeta (13) primers were used in the PCR. Generated by immunoSEQ multiplex PCR, the TCRdb table keeps only in-frame clones and is missing some. The sample consists of over 95,000 clones, 76% of them appearing once. The germline V and J ends were trimmed by 1 base and 2 bases, with 11 bases remaining between them. CDR3 size: 16 residues. CDR1 is SGHTA, CDR2 FQGNSA, per germline. Sequencing was carried out using PBMCs. This chain joins TRBV7-2 and TRBJ2-2, with D possibly TRBD2 on 5 matching bases. The sequence came from a man between 35 and 55 years old in good health and CMV-seronegative. The CDR3: CASSLVGSLNTGELFF. CDR3 bases: TGTGCCAGCAGCTTAGTTGGGAGTCTAAACACCGGGGAGCTGTTTTTT.